Below, 7 T cell receptor beta chains from the same sample are listed, as sequenced in a study of blood T cell repertoires in COVID-19. Produced via immunoSEQ multiplex PCR; TCRdb's table is partial and in-frame only. The data contain some 110,000 clones, roughly 76% of them seen just once; the ten biggest clones take up around a tenth. Sequenced material: peripheral blood. All receptors derive from a woman aged 70-85 years with acute or convalescent COVID-19.

This chain links TRBV5-4 with TRBJ2-7; a possible D gene is TRBD1 (6 bases). This CDR3 is 13 amino acids long. V dropped 5 bases and J dropped 4 bases, with 13 bases sitting between them. Germline V lookup: CDR1 SGHNT, CDR2 YYREEE (reference sequence). CDR3 in amino acids: CASRSDRRYEQYF. The CDR3 DNA reads TGTGCCAGCAGATCGGACAGACGTTACGAGCAGTACTTC.

The chain carries TRBV2 and TRBJ1-6; D is ambiguous. V lost 1 base, J lost 9 bases, and 4 bases lay in between. CDR1 SNHLY and CDR2 FYNNEI come from the germline V gene. There are 12 residues in the CDR3. CDR3 region: CASSEDSSPLHF. Here the CDR3 DNA reads TGTGCCAGCAGTGAAGATAGTTCACCCCTCCACTTT.

The gene calls are TRBV7-2 and TRBJ2-5, with 13 bases matching TRBD2. CDR1 is SGHTA, CDR2 FQGNSA, per germline. The CDR3 consists of 16 residues. The V and J ends lost 5 bases and 5 bases, in that order; junction bases with no gene match: 8. CDR3 bases: TGTGCCAGCAGCAGAACTAGCGGGAGGGCCGGGGAGACCCAGTACTTC. It yields the protein CASSRTSGRAGETQYF.

The rearrangement joins TRBV6-2 or TRBV6-3 to TRBJ1-1, with 9 bases aligning to TRBD1. CDR3 size: 17 residues. After removal of 2 bases from V and 0 bases from J, the junction contained 7 bases not matched to a gene. CDR1 and CDR2 from the germline V gene are MNHEY and SVGEGT. The CDR3: CASSYGGTGGLNTEAFF. The CDR3 DNA reads TGTGCCAGCAGTTACGGGGGAACAGGGGGCTTGAACACTGAAGCTTTCTTT.

This chain joins TRBV5-1 and TRBJ2-1; maybe TRBD1 (6 bases). The CDR3 extends over 16 amino acids. Germline lookup yields CDR1 SGHRS and CDR2 YFSETQ. Trimming stripped 4 bases from V and 0 bases from J, with 14 bases between. The DNA of the CDR3 is TGCGCCAGCAGCGCGGACAGTTTGAGCTCCTACAATGAGCAGTTCTTC. Its protein is CASSADSLSSYNEQFF.

This chain connects TRBV19 to TRBJ2-7; 11 bases match TRBD1. Germline CDR1 reads LNHDA; CDR2 reads SQIVND (reference sequence). This CDR3 has 13 residues. The trim removed 9 bases at V and 2 bases at J, leaving 3 bases unmatched. This CDR3 reads CASRDRGTYEQYF. In DNA, the CDR3 is TGTGCCAGCCGGGACAGGGGGACCTACGAGCAGTACTTC.

The count of this clone is one. The rearrangement uses TRBV24-1 and TRBJ2-5; weak D call: TRBD1 (5 bases). Trimming removed 2 bases from V and 3 bases from J, with 9 bases in between. CDR3 length equals 14 residues. Germline V gene lookup returns CDR1 KGHDR and CDR2 SFDVKD. The CDR3, as DNA: TGTGCCACCAGTGATTCAGGGTACAAAGAGACCCAGTACTTC. It yields the protein CATSDSGYKETQYF.